This T cell receptor beta chain was documented in a study of shared clonotypes between healthy human individuals. Overall study: Every donor yielded three CD4 naive, three CD4 memory, two CD8 naive and one CD8 memory plate. Findings of the study overall: Naive subsets usually exceeded memory subsets in estimated richness.

On this clone itself: Antigen unknown.

Assay used: immunoSEQ multiplex PCR; TCRdb lists only in-frame clones, some missing. The repertoire includes approximately 1.5 million clones, approximately 98% of them detected once, and 0.4% to 0.55% sits in the top ten. Source material: naive CD4+ T cells sorted from blood. Described subset: CD45RA+ positively selected. The clonotype comes from a man in his thirties or forties in good health.

The CDR3 region has the DNA TGTGCCAGCAGCGTTACGGGGGCACAGGGGACCGGGGAGCTGTTTTTT. This translates into CASSVTGAQGTGELFF. The V gene is TRBV27, the J gene TRBJ2-2; possible D gene TRBD1, 7 bases. The germline V gene encodes CDR1 MNHEY and CDR2 SMNVEV (reference sequence). The CDR3 consists of 16 residues. Trimming pared 6 bases from V and 5 bases from J, leaving 19 bases between.